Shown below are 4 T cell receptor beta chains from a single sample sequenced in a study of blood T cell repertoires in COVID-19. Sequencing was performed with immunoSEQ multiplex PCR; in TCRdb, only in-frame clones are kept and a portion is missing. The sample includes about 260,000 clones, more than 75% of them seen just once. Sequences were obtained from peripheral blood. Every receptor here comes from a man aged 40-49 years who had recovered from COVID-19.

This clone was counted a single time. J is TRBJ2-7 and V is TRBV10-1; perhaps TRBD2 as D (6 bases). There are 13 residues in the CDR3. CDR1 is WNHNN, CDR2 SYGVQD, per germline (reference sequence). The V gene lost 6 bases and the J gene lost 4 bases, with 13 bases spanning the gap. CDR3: CASSPGLLYEQYF. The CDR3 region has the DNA TGCGCCAGCAGCCCGGGACTCCTATACGAGCAGTACTTC.

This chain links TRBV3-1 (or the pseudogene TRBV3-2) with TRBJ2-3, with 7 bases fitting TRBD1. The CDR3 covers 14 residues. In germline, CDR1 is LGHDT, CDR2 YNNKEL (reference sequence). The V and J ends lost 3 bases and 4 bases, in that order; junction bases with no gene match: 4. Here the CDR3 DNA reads TGTGCCAGCAGCCACCGAGGACAGGCAGATACGCAGTATTTT. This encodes CASSHRGQADTQYF.

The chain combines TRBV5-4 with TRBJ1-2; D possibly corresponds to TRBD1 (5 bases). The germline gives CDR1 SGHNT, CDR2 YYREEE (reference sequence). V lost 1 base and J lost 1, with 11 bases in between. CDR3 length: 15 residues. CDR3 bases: TGTGCCAGCAGCTTGATGGCAGGGAATAACTATGGCTACACCTTC. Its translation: CASSLMAGNNYGYTF.

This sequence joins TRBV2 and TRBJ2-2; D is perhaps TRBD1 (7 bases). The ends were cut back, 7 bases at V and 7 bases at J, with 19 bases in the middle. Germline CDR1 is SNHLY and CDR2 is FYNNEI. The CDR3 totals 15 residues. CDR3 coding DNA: TGTGCCAGCATGAAGGGGGCTAGCGAACACGGGGAGCTGTTTTTT. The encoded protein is CASMKGASEHGELFF. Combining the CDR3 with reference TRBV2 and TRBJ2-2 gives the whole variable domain EPEVTQTPSHQVTQMGQEVILRCVPISNHLYFYWYRQILGQKVEFLVSFYNNEISEKSEIFDDQFSVERPDGSNFTLKIRSTKLEDSAMYFCASMKGASEHGELFFGEGSRLTVL.